This TCR beta chain appears in the sequencing data of a study of long-term antiretroviral therapy in people with HIV. Study-level findings and limits: At every time point, clones expanded before ART dominated the repertoire.

Assay version v3.0 of immunoSEQ was used, and it was run at survey level. Sequencing was performed with immunoSEQ multiplex PCR; in TCRdb, only in-frame clones are kept and a portion is missing. The top ten hold approximately 13% of the sample, which has around 16,000 clones, around 73% seen once. Trimming left V 5 bases short and J 1 base short, with 17 bases between. Germline V gives CDR1 SGHVS, CDR2 FQNEAQ. The CDR3 loop spans 16 amino acids. With respect to this clone: Its specificity is not known.

Sample: unsorted PBMCs, taken 3.1 to 3.3 years after starting antiretroviral therapy. This sequence originates from a woman aged 40 to 55 with HIV. The chain couples TRBV7-8 to TRBJ1-2; the D gene is possibly TRBD1 (6 bases). CDR3 nucleotides: TGTGCCAGCAGCCCCCTCCAGGGGAGAATTAACTATGGCTACACCTTC. Protein: CASSPLQGRINYGYTF. Full variable domain (remainder filled in from reference TRBV7-8 and TRBJ1-2): GAGVSQSPRYKVAKRGQDVALRCDPISGHVSLFWYQQALGQGPEFLTYFQNEAQLDKSGLPSDRFFAERPEGSVSTLKIQRTQQEDSAVYLCASSPLQGRINYGYTFGSGTRLTVV.